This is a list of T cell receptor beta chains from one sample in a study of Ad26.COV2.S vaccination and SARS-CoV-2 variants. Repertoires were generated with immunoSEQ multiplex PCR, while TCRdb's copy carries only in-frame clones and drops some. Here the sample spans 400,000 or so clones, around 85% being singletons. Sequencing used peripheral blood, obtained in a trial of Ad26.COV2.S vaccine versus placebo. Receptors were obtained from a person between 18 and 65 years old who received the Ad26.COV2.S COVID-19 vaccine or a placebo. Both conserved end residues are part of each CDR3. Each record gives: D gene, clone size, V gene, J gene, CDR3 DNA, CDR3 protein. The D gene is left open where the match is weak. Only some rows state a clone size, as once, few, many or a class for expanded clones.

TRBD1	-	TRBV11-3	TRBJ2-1	TGTGCCAGCAGCTTAGGGGACAGCTACAATGAGCAGTTCTTC	CASSLGDSYNEQFF
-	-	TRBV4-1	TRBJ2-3	TGCGCCAGCAGCCGGGCACACACAGATACGCAGTATTTT	CASSRAHTDTQYF
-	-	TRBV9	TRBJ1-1	TGTGCCAGCAGCCCCTGGGACGGAGAGAACACTGAAGCTTTCTTT	CASSPWDGENTEAFF
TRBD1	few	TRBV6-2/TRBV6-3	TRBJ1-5	TGTGCCAGCAGCCCCAGGACAGGGGGTCAGCCCCAGCATTTT	CASSPRTGGQPQHF
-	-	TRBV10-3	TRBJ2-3	TGTGCCATCAGTGACGGCCAGGGGCCGACAGATACGCAGTATTTT	CAISDGQGPTDTQYF
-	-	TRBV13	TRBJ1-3	TGTGCCAGCAGCACCCGAGGATCTCCCCGGGGATCGGGAAACACCATATATTTT	CASSTRGSPRGSGNTIYF
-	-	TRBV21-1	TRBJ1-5	TGTGCCAGCAGCCCCCGGGACAGAGGGATCCATAGCAATCAGCCCCAGCATTTT	CASSPRDRGIHSNQPQHF
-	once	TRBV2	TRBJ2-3	TGTGCCAGCGGGACCGACCCTAGCACAGATACGCAGTATTTT	CASGTDPSTDTQYF
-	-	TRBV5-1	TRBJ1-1	TGCGCCAGCAGCTTGGACGGGGGCGGTGACACTGAAGCTTTCTTT	CASSLDGGGDTEAFF
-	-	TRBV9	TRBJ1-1	TGTGCCAGCAGCGCAGGGGTCATGAACACTGAAGCTTTCTTT	CASSAGVMNTEAFF
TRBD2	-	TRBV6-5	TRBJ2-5	TGTGCCAGCAGCCACCTACTAGCGAGGGAGACCCAGTACTTC	CASSHLLARETQYF
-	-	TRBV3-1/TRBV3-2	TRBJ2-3	TGTGCCAGCAGCCACCCAGGGGGGAGTACAGATACGCAGTATTTT	CASSHPGGSTDTQYF
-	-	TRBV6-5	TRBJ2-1	TGTGCCAGCAGCTCACCGATCTGGGAGCAGTTCTTC	CASSSPIWEQFF
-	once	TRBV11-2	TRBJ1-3	TGTGCCAGCAGCTTAGGGGACTCTGGAAACACCATATATTTT	CASSLGDSGNTIYF
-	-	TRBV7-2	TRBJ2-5	TGTGCCAGCAGCTTTCAAACATGGGGTCGGGAGACCCAGTACTTC	CASSFQTWGRETQYF
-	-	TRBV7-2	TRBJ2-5	TGTGCCAGCAGCTCCCGGGCCCAGGGAGAGACCCAGTACTTC	CASSSRAQGETQYF
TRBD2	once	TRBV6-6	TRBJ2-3	TGTGCCAGCAGTCCCCCCCCTCTAGCGGGGGGGCGGATGGATACGCAGTATTTT	CASSPPPLAGGRMDTQYF
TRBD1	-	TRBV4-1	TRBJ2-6	TGCGCCAGCAGCCCGGGACAGGGGCCTCGCTCTGGGGCCAACGTCCTGACTTTC	CASSPGQGPRSGANVLTF
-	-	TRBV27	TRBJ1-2	TGTGCCAGCAGCCAAACGAGCTCAGCCGGGCTACCTTATGGCTACACCTTC	CASSQTSSAGLPYGYTF
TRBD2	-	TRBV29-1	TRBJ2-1	TGCAGCGTCTCGGGGGGGGGCTACAATGAGCAGTTCTTC	CSVSGGGYNEQFF
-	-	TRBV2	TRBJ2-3	TGTGCCAGCAGTGAAGAGAGGGGTAGCACAGATACGCAGTATTTT	CASSEERGSTDTQYF
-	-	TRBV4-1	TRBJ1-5	TGCGCCAGCAGCCCAAGATATCAGGGTGGAGATCAGCCCCAGCATTTT	CASSPRYQGGDQPQHF
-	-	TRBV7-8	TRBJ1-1	TGTGCCAGCAGCTTAGAGAGGACACAAAACACTGAAGCTTTCTTT	CASSLERTQNTEAFF
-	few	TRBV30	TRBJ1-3	TGTGCCTGGAGTGATGCAGGGTTGGGGGGAAACACCATATATTTT	CAWSDAGLGGNTIYF
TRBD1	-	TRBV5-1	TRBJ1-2	TGCGCCAGCACCCAGGGGGTGGGCGTTAACTATGGCTACACCTTC	CASTQGVGVNYGYTF
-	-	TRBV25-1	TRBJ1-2	TGTGCCAGCAGTGGGGGAGGAACCTACACCTTC	CASSGGGTYTF
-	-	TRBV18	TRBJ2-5	TGTGCCAGCTCACCACCTTCGGGGAGTGGGGAGACCCAGTACTTC	CASSPPSGSGETQYF
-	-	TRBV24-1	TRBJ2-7	TGTGCCACCAGCCGGGACGTCTTAACGTACGAGCAGTACTTC	CATSRDVLTYEQYF
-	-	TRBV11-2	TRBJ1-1	TGTGCCAGCAGCTTACCCGCACTGAACACTGAAGCTTTCTTT	CASSLPALNTEAFF
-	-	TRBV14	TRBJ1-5	TGTGCCAGCAGCCAAGAGGCAGGTCGGTTGGATCAGCCCCAGCATTTT	CASSQEAGRLDQPQHF
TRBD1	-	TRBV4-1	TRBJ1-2	TGCGCCAGCAGCCAACCCCGGACAGGGAAGGGCTATGGCTACACCTTC	CASSQPRTGKGYGYTF
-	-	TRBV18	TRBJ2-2	TGTGCCAGCTCTGGGGACACTTACACCGGGGAGCTGTTTTTT	CASSGDTYTGELFF
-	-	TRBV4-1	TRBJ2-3	TGCGCCAGCAGCCCCTTCGGGCTAGCAGTAGATACGCAGTATTTT	CASSPFGLAVDTQYF
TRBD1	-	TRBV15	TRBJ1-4	TGTGCCACCAGCCCGACAGGGGCAATTGAAAAACTGTTTTTT	CATSPTGAIEKLFF
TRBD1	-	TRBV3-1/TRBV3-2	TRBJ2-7	TGTGCCAGCAGCGGGACAGGGAACTACGAGCAGTACTTC	CASSGTGNYEQYF